A single T cell receptor (beta chain) is shown here with its context. TCRdb keeps only in-frame clones here, not all; method: immunoSEQ multiplex PCR. The sample has 25,000 to 30,000 clones, about 77% seen once. The entry originates in a study of blood T cell repertoires in COVID-19. Overall study: COVID-19 samples, acute and convalescent, were from the United States, Italy and Spain. From T cells, B-cell-depleted T cells, or PBMCs came the material, which was cDNA or gDNA.

CDR1 and CDR2 (germline): MDHEN, SYDVKM. V lost 2 bases and J lost 3, with 11 bases in between. This CDR3 spans 15 amino acids. The rearrangement links TRBV28 to TRBJ1-3; D is perhaps TRBD1 (5 bases). The sequencing sample was made of peripheral blood. This TCR was recovered from an elderly man with active or convalescent COVID-19. This CDR3 reads CASSLGVGGGNTIYF. For the CDR3, the DNA is TGTGCCAGCAGTTTAGGGGTCGGGGGTGGAAACACCATATATTTT. Full variable domain (remainder filled in from reference TRBV28 and TRBJ1-3): DVKVTQSSRYLVKRTGEKVFLECVQDMDHENMFWYRQDPGLGLRLIYFSYDVKMKEKGDIPEGYSVSREKKERFSLILESASTNQTSMYLCASSLGVGGGNTIYFGEGSWLTVV.